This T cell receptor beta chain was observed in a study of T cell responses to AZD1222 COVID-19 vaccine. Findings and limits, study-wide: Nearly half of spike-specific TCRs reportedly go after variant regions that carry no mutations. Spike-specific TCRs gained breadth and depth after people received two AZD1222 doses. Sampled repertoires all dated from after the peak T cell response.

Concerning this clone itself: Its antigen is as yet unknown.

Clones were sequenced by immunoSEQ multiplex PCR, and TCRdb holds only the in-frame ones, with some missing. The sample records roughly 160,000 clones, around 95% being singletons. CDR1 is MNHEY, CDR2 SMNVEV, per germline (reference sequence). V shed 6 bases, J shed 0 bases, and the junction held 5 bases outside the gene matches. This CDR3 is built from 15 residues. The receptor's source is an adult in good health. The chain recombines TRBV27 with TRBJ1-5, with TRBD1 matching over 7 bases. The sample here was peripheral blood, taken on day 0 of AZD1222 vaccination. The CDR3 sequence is CASRTQGGSNQPQHF. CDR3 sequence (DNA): TGTGCCAGCAGGACCCAGGGGGGTAGCAATCAGCCCCAGCATTTT.